Presented here are 19 T cell receptor beta chains from one specimen sequenced in a study of T cell responses to AZD1222 COVID-19 vaccine. The protocol was immunoSEQ multiplex PCR, while the TCRdb copy is restricted to in-frame clones and leaves out a portion. The sample includes some 150,000 clones, around 88% of them seen just once. The material sequenced was peripheral blood, taken on day 0 of AZD1222 vaccination. These receptor sequences come from an adult in good health.

The rearrangement links TRBV5-5 to TRBJ1-1, with TRBD1 identical over 9 bases. Trimming cost V 1 base and J 7 bases; bases outside gene matches: 8. Germline V CDR1 and CDR2: SGHKS, YYEKEE (reference sequence). The CDR3 totals 15 residues. The CDR3 DNA is TGTGCCAGCAGCTTGCAATCCGGGACAGGGAGTGAAGCTTTCTTT. As protein: CASSLQSGTGSEAFF.

The genes are TRBV6-5 and TRBJ1-4, with D uncertain. The CDR3 spans 14 residues. Trimming shortened V by 0 bases and J by 7 bases, and 9 bases separated the two germline ends. Germline loops: CDR1 MNHEY, CDR2 SVGAGI. CDR3 loop: CASSYSQPGEKLFF. The CDR3 nucleotides are TGTGCCAGCAGTTACTCCCAGCCGGGTGAAAAACTGTTTTTT.

The V gene is TRBV20-1, the J gene TRBJ1-1; D gene unclear. CDR3 length equals 10 residues. Trimming left V 2 bases short and J 6 bases short, with 4 bases between. The germline V gene encodes CDR1 DFQATT and CDR2 SNEGSKA (reference sequence). CDR3 in DNA: TGCAGTGCTAGAATAGCTGAAGCTTTCTTT. Amino acid sequence: CSARIAEAFF.

This clone was observed a single time. V usage is TRBV6-2 or TRBV6-3 and J usage is TRBJ2-3; 14 bases fit TRBD2. The V gene end was trimmed by 2 bases and the J gene end by 3 bases; junction bases not matched to a gene: 7. This CDR3 is 18 amino acids long. Germline-derived CDR1 and CDR2 are MNHEY and SVGEGT. This chain's CDR3 is CASSYLVGTSGSTDTQYF. In DNA form, the CDR3 reads TGTGCCAGCAGTTACCTAGTAGGGACTAGCGGGAGTACAGATACGCAGTATTTT.

This chain joins TRBV5-1 and TRBJ2-7; TRBD1 matches 7 bases. The CDR3 spans 15 residues. CDR1 is SGHRS, CDR2 YFSETQ, per germline. With 0 bases clipped from V and 2 bases from J, the junction kept 5 bases outside the gene matches. The CDR3 DNA sequence: TGCGCCAGCAGCTTGGCTTTAGGGGGCACCTACGAGCAGTACTTC. Translation gives CASSLALGGTYEQYF.

This clone has more than one count but fewer than ten. This chain connects TRBV6-4 to TRBJ2-1; TRBD2 aligns across 8 bases. Germline assignment: CDR1 MRHNA and CDR2 SNTAGT. The CDR3 loop spans 14 amino acids. The J segment lost 3 bases and the V segment lost 2 bases, leaving 0 bases of the junction unmatched. Here the CDR3 DNA reads TGTGCCAGCAGTGACGCGGGAGGCTACAATGAGCAGTTCTTC. This gives the protein CASSDAGGYNEQFF.

The rearrangement joins TRBV7-3 to TRBJ1-1; D is unclear. CDR3 length: 14 residues. The germline gives CDR1 SGHTA, CDR2 FQGTGA. V was cut by 5 bases and J by 1 base, with 11 bases left in between. The CDR3 loop is CASSPDTPNTEAFF. The CDR3, as DNA: TGTGCCAGCAGCCCAGACACGCCGAACACTGAAGCTTTCTTT. Using reference TRBV7-3 and TRBJ1-1 for the parts outside the CDR3, the full variable domain is GAGVSQTPSNKVTEKGKYVELRCDPISGHTALYWYRQSLGQGPEFLIYFQGTGAADDSGLPNDRFFAVRPEGSVSTLKIQRTERGDSAVYLCASSPDTPNTEAFFGQGTRLTVV.

The chain links TRBV29-1 to TRBJ1-2, with TRBD1 identical over 9 bases. V lost 7 bases, J lost 0 bases, and 6 bases stayed unmatched. The germline gives CDR1 SQVTM, CDR2 ANQGSEA. The CDR3 has 14 amino acids. CDR3 loop: CSGLTGGANYGYTF. CDR3 in DNA: TGCAGCGGCTTAACAGGGGGCGCTAACTATGGCTACACCTTC.

The gene calls are TRBV11-2 and TRBJ2-7; TRBD2 agrees at 13 bases. Per the germline V gene, CDR1 is SGHAT and CDR2 is FQNNGV. V was clipped by 5 bases and J by 2 bases; unmatched bases: 3. CDR3 length: 15 residues. CDR3 nucleotides: TGTGCCAGCAGCCGAGGACTAGCGGGAGCCTACGAGCAGTACTTC. It codes for CASSRGLAGAYEQYF.

This chain links TRBV11-3 with TRBJ2-3; the D gene is possibly TRBD2 (6 bases). This CDR3 is 15 amino acids long. CDR1 and CDR2 (germline): SGHNT, YENEEA. With 3 bases removed from V and 2 bases from J, the gap between germline ends came to 12 bases. CDR3 bases: TGTGCCAGCAGCTTTCGCGGAGGGTACACAGATACGCAGTATTTT. This translates into CASSFRGGYTDTQYF. The full variable domain, completed using reference TRBV11-3 and TRBJ2-3, is EAGVVQSPRYKIIEKKQPVAFWCNPISGHNTLYWYLQNLGQGPELLIRYENEEAVDDSQLPKDRFSAERLKGVDSTLKIQPAELGDSAVYLCASSFRGGYTDTQYFGPGTRLTVL.

V usage is TRBV2 and J usage is TRBJ2-7; possible D gene TRBD2, 5 bases. V shed 3 bases and J shed 4 bases, with 13 bases lying between them. From germline, CDR1 is SNHLY and CDR2 FYNNEI. The CDR3 length is 14 residues. CDR3: CASSEGYGVYEQYF. The CDR3 DNA reads TGTGCCAGCAGTGAGGGGTACGGGGTATACGAGCAGTACTTC. Based on the CDR3 plus reference TRBV2 and TRBJ2-7, the full variable domain is EPEVTQTPSHQVTQMGQEVILRCVPISNHLYFYWYRQILGQKVEFLVSFYNNEISEKSEIFDDQFSVERPDGSNFTLKIRSTKLEDSAMYFCASSEGYGVYEQYFGPGTRLTVT.

The V call is TRBV11-2, the J call TRBJ2-2; 8 bases line up with TRBD1. Germline CDR1 and CDR2: SGHAT and FQNNGV. CDR3 length equals 14 residues. V lost 3 bases to trimming and J lost 7 bases; unmatched junction nucleotides: 4. The CDR3 coding sequence is TGTGCCAGCAGCTTGGACAGGGTCATCGGGGAGCTGTTTTTT. Translation gives CASSLDRVIGELFF.

Only a few counts were recorded for this clone. CDR3 bases: TGTGCCATCAGTGGGACTAGCGGGCCATACGAGCAGTACTTC. It translates to CAISGTSGPYEQYF. The chain recombines TRBV10-3 with TRBJ2-7; 11 bases fit TRBD2. Germline CDR1 reads ENHRY; CDR2 reads SYGVKD. This CDR3 comprises 14 residues. V gave up 4 bases and J gave up 4 bases; unmatched junction bases: 3.

The chain combines TRBV11-2 with TRBJ2-7; a possible D gene is TRBD1 (5 bases). This CDR3 has 14 amino acids. From germline, CDR1 is SGHAT and CDR2 FQNNGV. V gave up 4 bases and J gave up 4 bases, with 14 bases separating them. DNA of the CDR3: TGTGCCAGCAGCTCAAGGGCTCAGGGTTACGAGCAGTACTTC. Translation: CASSSRAQGYEQYF.

This chain connects TRBV18 to TRBJ2-7; D is possibly TRBD1 or TRBD2 (5 bases each). The V gene's germline CDR1 is KGHSH and CDR2 LQKENI. V was shortened by 3 bases and J by 6 bases, with 18 bases between the two germline ends. The CDR3 runs to 15 residues. The CDR3 is CASSPSVTGRSEQYF. CDR3 in DNA: TGTGCCAGCTCACCGTCAGTTACGGGGCGCAGCGAGCAGTACTTC.

The V and J genes are TRBV7-9 and TRBJ2-7, with unresolved D. CDR1 and CDR2 (germline): SEHNR, FQNEAQ (reference sequence). Trimming cost V 0 bases and J 7 bases, with 10 bases left between them. The CDR3 runs 13 residues. Written as DNA, the CDR3 is TGTGCCAGCAGCTTAGCGAATGGGGTTGAGCAGTACTTC. This translates into CASSLANGVEQYF.

The chain carries TRBV11-3 and TRBJ2-7; 7 bases map to TRBD2. The CDR3 length is 13 residues. V gave up 8 bases and J gave up 4 bases; unmatched junction bases: 8. From germline, CDR1 is SGHNT and CDR2 YENEEA. The CDR3 DNA follows: TGTGCCAGCGCAGGCTGGGGGGGATACGAGCAGTACTTC. Its translation: CASAGWGGYEQYF.

This clone occurred once. The chain recombines TRBV7-2 with TRBJ2-7; D may be TRBD2 (6 bases). The length of the CDR3 is 16 residues. V shed 2 bases and J shed 0 bases, with 14 bases lying between them. CDR1 SGHTA and CDR2 FQGNSA come from the germline V gene. CDR3 bases: TGTGCCAGCAGCTTATCCGGGAGCCCCATCTCCTACGAGCAGTACTTC. Protein sequence: CASSLSGSPISYEQYF.

The V and J genes are TRBV21-1 and TRBJ1-1; the D segment call TRBD1 is taken from the table without a DNA check. TRBV21-1 corresponds to a pseudogene. This CDR3 has 15 amino acids. CDR3 residues: CASSKTGVLNTEAFF. The CDR3 DNA is TGTGCCAGCAGCAAGACAGGGGTCCTGAACACTGAAGCTTTCTTT.